This T cell receptor beta chain emerged from a study of regulatory T cells in long-lasting Graves disease. As to this clonotype: Antigen: not known.

The time point denotes: newly diagnosed GD, antithyroid drugs for less than 3 months. From RNA extracted from PBMCs, the TCR library was made. General study findings and limits: Patients with persistent disease showed a bias toward TRBV28, TRBJ1-2 and TRBJ2-5. It is possible that accuracy was reduced by the small size of the sample.

Per germline, CDR1 SGHTA and CDR2 FQGNSA. The V gene end was trimmed by 2 bases and the J gene end by 2 bases; junction bases not matched to a gene: 11. The length of the CDR3 is 17 residues. iRepertoire HTBI primers and Arm-PCR of CDR3 regions built TCR beta libraries. MiXCR was run by TCRdb on the multiplex PCR reads, yielding one entry per CDR3 protein. Seen here are about 370,000 distinct CDR3 sequences, 15% to 17% observed once, and the top ten hold 22%. This specimen was peripheral blood mononuclear cells (PBMCs), taken at new diagnosis, from a patient treated with antithyroid drugs. The rearrangement joins TRBV7-2 to TRBJ2-5; 7 bases line up with TRBD2. This receptor was taken from a female donor with Graves disease. The CDR3 loop reads CASSLIAGEGGQETQYF. The CDR3 DNA sequence: TGTGCCAGCAGCTTAATTGCGGGAGAAGGAGGGCAAGAGACCCAGTACTTC.